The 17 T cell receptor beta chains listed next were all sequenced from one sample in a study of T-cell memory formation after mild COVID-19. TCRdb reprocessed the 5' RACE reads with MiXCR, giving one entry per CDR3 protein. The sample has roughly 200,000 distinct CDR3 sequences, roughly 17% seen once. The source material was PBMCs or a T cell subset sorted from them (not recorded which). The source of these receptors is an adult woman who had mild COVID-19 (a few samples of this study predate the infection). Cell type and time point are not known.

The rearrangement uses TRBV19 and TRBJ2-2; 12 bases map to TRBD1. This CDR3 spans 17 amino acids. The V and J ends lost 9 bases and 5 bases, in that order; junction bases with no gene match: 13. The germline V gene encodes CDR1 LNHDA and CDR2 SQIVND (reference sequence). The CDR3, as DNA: TGTGCCAGCAAACCCGGGACAGGGGGCTTGTTGACCGGGGAGCTGTTTTTT. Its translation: CASKPGTGGLLTGELFF. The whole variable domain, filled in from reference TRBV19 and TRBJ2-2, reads DGGITQSPKYLFRKEGQNVTLSCEQNLNHDAMYWYRQDPGQGLRLIYYSQIVNDFQKGDIAEGYSVSREKKESFPLTVTSAQKNPTAFYLCASKPGTGGLLTGELFFGEGSRLTVL.

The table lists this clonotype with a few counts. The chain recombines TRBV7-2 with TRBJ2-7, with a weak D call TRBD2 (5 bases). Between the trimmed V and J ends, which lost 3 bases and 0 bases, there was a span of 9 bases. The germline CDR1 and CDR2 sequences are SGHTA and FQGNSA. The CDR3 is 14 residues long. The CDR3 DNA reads TGTGCCAGCAGCTTGGCGGGTGGCTCCTACGAGCAGTACTTC. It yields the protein CASSLAGGSYEQYF.

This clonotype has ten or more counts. The CDR3 region has the DNA TGCGCCAGCAGCCAAGATTGGGGGACTAGCGGTTACAATGAGCAGTTCTTC. Translated, it gives CASSQDWGTSGYNEQFF. V and J are TRBV4-3 and TRBJ2-1; the match to TRBD2 covers 11 bases. This CDR3 has 17 residues. CDR1 LGHNA and CDR2 YSLEER come from the germline V gene. With V trimmed by 0 bases and J by 4 bases, 5 bases remained unmatched.

This CDR3 is CASSEGGGLRYEQYF. The CDR3 DNA is TGTGCCAGCAGTGAAGGAGGGGGCCTCCGCTACGAGCAGTACTTC. V and J are TRBV6-1 and TRBJ2-7, with 7 nucleotides matching TRBD1. The CDR3 extends over 15 amino acids. V lost 1 base and J lost 3; bases outside the gene matches: 6. In germline, CDR1 is MNHNS, CDR2 SASEGT.

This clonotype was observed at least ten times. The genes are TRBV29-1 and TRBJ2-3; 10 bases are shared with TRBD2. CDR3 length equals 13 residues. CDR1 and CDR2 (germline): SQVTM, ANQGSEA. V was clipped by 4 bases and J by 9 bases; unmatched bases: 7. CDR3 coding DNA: TGCAGCGTTGGGGAAAGCGGGAGGGGCACGCAGTATTTT. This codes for CSVGESGRGTQYF.

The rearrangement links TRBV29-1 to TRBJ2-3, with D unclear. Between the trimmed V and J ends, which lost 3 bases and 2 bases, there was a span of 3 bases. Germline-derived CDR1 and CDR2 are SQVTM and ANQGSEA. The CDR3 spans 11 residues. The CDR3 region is CSVDYTDTQYF. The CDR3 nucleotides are TGCAGCGTTGACTACACAGATACGCAGTATTTT.

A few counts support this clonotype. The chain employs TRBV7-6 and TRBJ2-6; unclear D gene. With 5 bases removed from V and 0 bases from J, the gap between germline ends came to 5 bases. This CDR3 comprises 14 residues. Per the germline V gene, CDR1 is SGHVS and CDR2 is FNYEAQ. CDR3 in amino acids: CASSQPSGANVLTF. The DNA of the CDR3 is TGTGCCAGCAGCCAACCCTCTGGGGCCAACGTCCTGACTTTC.

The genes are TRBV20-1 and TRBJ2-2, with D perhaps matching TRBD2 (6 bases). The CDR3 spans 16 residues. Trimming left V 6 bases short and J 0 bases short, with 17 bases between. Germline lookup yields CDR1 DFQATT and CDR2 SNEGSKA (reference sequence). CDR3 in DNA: TGCAGTGCGCGCGGGGAGAGGGGATCGAACACCGGGGAGCTGTTTTTT. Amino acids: CSARGERGSNTGELFF.

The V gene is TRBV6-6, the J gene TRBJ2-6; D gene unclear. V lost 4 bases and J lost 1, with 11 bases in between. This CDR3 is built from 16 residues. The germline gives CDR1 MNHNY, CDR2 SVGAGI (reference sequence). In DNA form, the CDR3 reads TGTGCCAGCAGTTCAGTTACCGAATCTGGGGCCAACGTCCTGACTTTC. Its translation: CASSSVTESGANVLTF.

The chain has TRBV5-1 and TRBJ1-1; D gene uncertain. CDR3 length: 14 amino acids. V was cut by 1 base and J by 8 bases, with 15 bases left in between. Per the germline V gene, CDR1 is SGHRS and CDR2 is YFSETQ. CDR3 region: CASSLIPTLSEAFF. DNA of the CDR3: TGCGCCAGCAGCTTGATCCCAACACTAAGCGAAGCTTTCTTT. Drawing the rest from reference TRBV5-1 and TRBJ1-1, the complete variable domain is KAGVTQTPRYLIKTRGQQVTLSCSPISGHRSVSWYQQTPGQGLQFLFEYFSETQRNKGNFPGRFSGRQFSNSRSEMNVSTLELGDSALYLCASSLIPTLSEAFFGQGTRLTVV.

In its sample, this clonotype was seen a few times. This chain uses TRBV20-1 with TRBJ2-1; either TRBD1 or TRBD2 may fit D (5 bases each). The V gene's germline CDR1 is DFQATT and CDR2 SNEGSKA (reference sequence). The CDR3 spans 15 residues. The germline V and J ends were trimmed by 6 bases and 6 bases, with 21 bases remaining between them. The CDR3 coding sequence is TGCAGTGCGCCGGGGACCCGACGGGTAGGCAATGAGCAGTTCTTC. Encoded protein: CSAPGTRRVGNEQFF.

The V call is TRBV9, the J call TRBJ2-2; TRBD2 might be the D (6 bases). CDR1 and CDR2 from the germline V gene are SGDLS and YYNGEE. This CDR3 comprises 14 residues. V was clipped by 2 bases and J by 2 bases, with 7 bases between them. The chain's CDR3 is CASSVGGNTGELFF. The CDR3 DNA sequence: TGTGCCAGCAGCGTCGGGGGAAACACCGGGGAGCTGTTTTTT.

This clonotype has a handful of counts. In nucleotides, the CDR3 is TGTGCCAGCAGCGAAGCGGGACTAGTGTACGAGCAGTACTTC. Translation gives CASSEAGLVYEQYF. The rearrangement links TRBV6-2 or TRBV6-3 to TRBJ2-7; 8 bases match TRBD2. The CDR3 spans 14 residues. The junction had 8 bases not matched to a gene; V was cut back by 6 bases and J by 4 bases. The germline CDR1 and CDR2 sequences are MNHEY and SVGEGT.

CDR3 bases: TGTGCCAGCCGGCAGGGGACAGGGGGCTCGGTCTACGAGCAGTACTTC. This codes for CASRQGTGGSVYEQYF. V gene TRBV7-2 combines with J gene TRBJ2-7; 12 nucleotides match TRBD1. The ends lost 8 bases at V and 3 bases at J; junction bases unmatched: 11. The CDR3 extends over 16 amino acids. The germline gives CDR1 SGHTA, CDR2 FQGNSA.

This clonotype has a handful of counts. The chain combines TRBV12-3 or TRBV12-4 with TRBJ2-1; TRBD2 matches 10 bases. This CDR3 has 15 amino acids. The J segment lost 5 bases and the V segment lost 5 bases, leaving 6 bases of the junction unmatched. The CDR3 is CASSRSGGADNEQFF. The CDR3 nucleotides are TGTGCCAGCAGTCGCAGCGGGGGGGCAGACAATGAGCAGTTCTTC.

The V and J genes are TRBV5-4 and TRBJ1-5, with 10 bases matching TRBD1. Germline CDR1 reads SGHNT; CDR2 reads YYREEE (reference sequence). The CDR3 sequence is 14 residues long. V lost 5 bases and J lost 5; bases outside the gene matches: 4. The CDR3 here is CASSRGQGDQPQHF. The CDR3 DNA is TGTGCCAGCAGTCGCGGACAGGGGGATCAGCCCCAGCATTTT.

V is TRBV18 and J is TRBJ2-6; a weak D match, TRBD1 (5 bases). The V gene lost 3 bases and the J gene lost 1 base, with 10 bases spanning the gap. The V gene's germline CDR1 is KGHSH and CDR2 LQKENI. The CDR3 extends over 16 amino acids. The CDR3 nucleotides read TGTGCCAGCTCACCTACAGGCTTTTCTGGGGCCAACGTCCTGACTTTC. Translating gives CASSPTGFSGANVLTF.